This T cell receptor (beta chain) was captured in a study of blood T cell repertoires in COVID-19. The data were produced by immunoSEQ multiplex PCR, yet TCRdb's version contains in-frame clones alone and is incomplete. The sample carries 150,000 to 200,000 clones, over 65% recorded once. The V gene's germline CDR1 is KGHSH and CDR2 LQKENI. V shed 5 bases, J shed 9 bases, and the junction held 18 bases outside the gene matches. CDR3 size: 18 residues. Recruits, aged roughly 18 to 89 years, lived in 24 US areas. The clonotype comes from a woman aged 45-65 years who had recovered from COVID-19. The sample was PBMCs or T cells enriched from blood (not recorded which). V is TRBV18 and J is TRBJ2-1; 11 positions agree with TRBD2. The CDR3 spells CASSGVVTSGRPPLEQFF. Written as DNA, the CDR3 is TGTGCCAGCTCAGGTGTCGTAACTAGCGGGAGACCCCCCCTTGAGCAGTTCTTC.